The TCR beta chain under discussion was sequenced for a study of T cells in Graves' hyperthyroidism and ophthalmopathy. Study observations and caveats: In validation, the model predicted ophthalmopathy. These predictions came a median roughly seven months before onset.

Germline CDR1 is MGHDK and CDR2 is SYGVNS. The CDR3 runs to 17 residues. V was shortened by 3 bases and J by 2 bases, with 20 bases between the two germline ends. RNA transcripts yielded amplified TCR beta CDR3 regions. A first-round RT-PCR of the TCR CDR3 used the HTBI primer set. A single record per CDR3 protein comes from TCRdb applying MiXCR to the multiplex PCR reads. The sample holds almost 600,000 distinct CDR3 sequences; 35% to 55% are singletons and the top ten take approximately 8.4%. Used for diagnoses were clinical symptoms, serum thyroxine and TRAb, thyroid ultrasound and orbital computed tomography. This clonotype was picked up one time. Its antigen is not known.

This chain connects TRBV25-1 to TRBJ2-7; either TRBD1 or TRBD2 may supply D (5 bases each). The origin of this receptor is a woman in her late teens or twenties with Graves' hyperthyroidism. Sequenced: peripheral blood or thyroid tissue (not recorded which). The CDR3 nucleotides read TGTGCCAGCAGTGATAAATATATTGGGCAGGGACCCTACGAGCAGTACTTC. It encodes CASSDKYIGQGPYEQYF.